Sequencing of this TCR beta chain was carried out in a study of identical twins. TCRdb independently ran MiXCR on the 5' RACE reads; one entry per CDR3 protein. The repertoire holds nearly 650,000 distinct CDR3 sequences, around 7.4% seen once, with less than 2% in the top ten. This clonotype has ten or more counts. In addition, the sample was reused for a study of yellow fever vaccine responses in identical twins.

The clonotype comes from a woman aged 18-35 years in good health. Material for sequencing was PBMCs.

CDR3 sequence: CASSLKTKTSGNNNEQFF. Written as DNA, the CDR3 is TGCGCCAGCAGCCTAAAGACCAAGACTAGCGGGAACAACAATGAGCAGTTCTTC. The V and J genes are TRBV4-1 and TRBJ2-1, with 11 bases aligning to TRBD2. The germline CDR1 and CDR2 sequences are MGHRA and YSYEKL. The CDR3 runs 18 residues. V lost 4 bases to trimming and J lost 5 bases; unmatched junction nucleotides: 13.